This is a list of T cell receptor beta chains from one sample in a study of control samples from healthy donors and cancer patients. The assay was immunoSEQ multiplex PCR, and TCRdb's table has in-frame clones only and misses some. Among approximately 82,000 clones listed, more than 75% were seen once. The specimen sequenced was blood. The receptors were sampled from a man aged 45-60 years in good health. CDR3s include the opening cysteine and the closing phenylalanine or tryptophan. The order of the fields is V gene, D gene, J gene, clone size, CDR3 protein, CDR3 DNA. The D gene is left open where the match is weak. Clone size is shown for a subset of rows, as once, few, many or a class of expanded clone.

v_gene: TRBV5-4
d_gene: NA
j_gene: TRBJ1-1
abundance: NA
CDR3aa: CASSLYGGPDEAFF
CDR3nt: TGTGCCAGCAGCTTATACGGGGGCCCTGATGAAGCTTTCTTT

v_gene: TRBV7-8
d_gene: NA
j_gene: TRBJ2-3
abundance: NA
CDR3aa: CASSFRLTGGGADTQYF
CDR3nt: TGTGCCAGCAGCTTTCGGCTTACCGGCGGCGGGGCAGATACGCAGTATTTT

v_gene: TRBV28
d_gene: TRBD1
j_gene: TRBJ2-7
abundance: NA
CDR3aa: CAGQSGYEQYF
CDR3nt: TGTGCGGGACAGTCGGGCTACGAGCAGTACTTC

v_gene: TRBV4-1
d_gene: TRBD2
j_gene: TRBJ2-7
abundance: NA
CDR3aa: CASSQRGLAGGIEQYF
CDR3nt: TGCGCCAGCAGCCAACGCGGACTAGCGGGAGGGATCGAGCAGTACTTC

v_gene: TRBV27
d_gene: NA
j_gene: TRBJ1-1
abundance: NA
CDR3aa: CASRKDSIKAFF
CDR3nt: TGTGCCAGCAGGAAGGACTCAATTAAAGCTTTCTTT

v_gene: TRBV5-4
d_gene: TRBD1
j_gene: TRBJ1-4
abundance: NA
CDR3aa: CASSFGQGKGDEKLFF
CDR3nt: TGTGCCAGCAGCTTTGGACAGGGGAAGGGGGATGAAAAACTGTTTTTT

v_gene: TRBV29-1
d_gene: TRBD2
j_gene: TRBJ2-1
abundance: NA
CDR3aa: CSVWGGYNEQFF
CDR3nt: TGCAGCGTATGGGGGGGGTACAATGAGCAGTTCTTC

v_gene: TRBV6-1
d_gene: NA
j_gene: TRBJ2-1
abundance: once
CDR3aa: CASSEVRGFYNEQFF
CDR3nt: TGTGCCAGCAGTGAAGTGAGGGGGTTTTACAATGAGCAGTTCTTC

v_gene: TRBV28
d_gene: NA
j_gene: TRBJ1-2
abundance: NA
CDR3aa: CASSFSMSAYGYTF
CDR3nt: TGTGCCAGCAGTTTTTCAATGTCAGCCTATGGCTACACCTTC

v_gene: TRBV7-2
d_gene: NA
j_gene: TRBJ1-1
abundance: NA
CDR3aa: CASSNRRGSEAFF
CDR3nt: TGTGCCAGCAGCAACAGACGGGGAAGTGAAGCTTTCTTT

v_gene: TRBV19
d_gene: NA
j_gene: TRBJ2-7
abundance: once
CDR3aa: CASSNDSKRDF
CDR3nt: TGTGCCAGTAGTAATGACTCCAAGCGAGACTTC

v_gene: TRBV27
d_gene: TRBD1
j_gene: TRBJ1-6
abundance: NA
CDR3aa: CASSSISETGGNSPLHF
CDR3nt: TGTGCCAGCAGTTCTATTTCCGAGACAGGGGGTAATTCACCCCTCCACTTT

v_gene: TRBV20-1
d_gene: TRBD2
j_gene: TRBJ2-1
abundance: NA
CDR3aa: CSASGARGLKHEQFF
CDR3nt: TGCAGTGCTAGTGGGGCTAGGGGACTAAAACACGAGCAGTTCTTC

v_gene: TRBV6-5
d_gene: TRBD1
j_gene: TRBJ1-1
abundance: NA
CDR3aa: CASSLQGAYTEAFF
CDR3nt: TGTGCCAGCAGTCTACAGGGGGCATATACTGAAGCTTTCTTT

v_gene: TRBV5-4
d_gene: NA
j_gene: TRBJ2-5
abundance: NA
CDR3aa: CASSLGRGQETQYF
CDR3nt: TGTGCCAGCAGCCTGGGGAGGGGGCAAGAGACCCAGTACTTC

v_gene: TRBV14
d_gene: NA
j_gene: TRBJ1-2
abundance: NA
CDR3aa: CASSPPMGNYGYTF
CDR3nt: TGTGCCAGCAGCCCCCCCATGGGAAACTATGGCTACACCTTC

v_gene: TRBV5-1
d_gene: TRBD2
j_gene: TRBJ2-1
abundance: NA
CDR3aa: CASSPLAGGRSDEQFF
CDR3nt: TGCGCCAGCAGCCCCTTAGCGGGAGGGAGATCGGATGAGCAGTTCTTC

v_gene: TRBV10-3
d_gene: NA
j_gene: TRBJ1-2
abundance: NA
CDR3aa: CAISESRGGYTF
CDR3nt: TGTGCCATCAGTGAGAGCCGGGGGGGCTACACCTTC

v_gene: TRBV24-1
d_gene: TRBD1
j_gene: TRBJ2-1
abundance: NA
CDR3aa: CATSDPGQGEGEQFF
CDR3nt: TGTGCCACCAGTGATCCCGGACAGGGGGAGGGTGAGCAGTTCTTC

v_gene: TRBV23-1
d_gene: NA
j_gene: TRBJ1-1
abundance: NA
CDR3aa: CASSHPQVPNTEAFF
CDR3nt: TGCGCCAGCAGTCACCCCCAGGTCCCGAACACTGAAGCTTTCTTT

v_gene: TRBV5-4
d_gene: NA
j_gene: TRBJ1-5
abundance: NA
CDR3aa: CASSSGPHQPQHF
CDR3nt: TGTGCCAGCAGCTCGGGACCCCATCAGCCCCAGCATTTT

v_gene: TRBV5-4
d_gene: NA
j_gene: TRBJ2-2
abundance: once
CDR3aa: CASSTQVSGELFF
CDR3nt: TGTGCCAGCAGCACTCAGGTCTCCGGGGAGCTGTTTTTT

v_gene: TRBV24-1
d_gene: TRBD2
j_gene: TRBJ2-2
abundance: NA
CDR3aa: CATSDPSGGAHGELFF
CDR3nt: TGTGCCACCAGTGATCCTAGCGGGGGGGCCCACGGGGAGCTGTTTTTT

v_gene: TRBV19
d_gene: TRBD2
j_gene: TRBJ2-1
abundance: NA
CDR3aa: CASSIQDLAGKSYNEQFF
CDR3nt: TGTGCCAGTAGTATACAAGACCTAGCGGGGAAGTCCTACAATGAGCAGTTCTTC

v_gene: TRBV1
d_gene: NA
j_gene: TRBJ2-2
abundance: NA
CDR3aa: CTSSDSGGPDTGELFF
CDR3nt: TGCACCAGCAGCGACTCGGGGGGGCCGGACACCGGGGAGCTGTTTTTT

v_gene: TRBV19
d_gene: TRBD1
j_gene: TRBJ1-5
abundance: NA
CDR3aa: CASSIEDRGISNQPQHF
CDR3nt: TGTGCCAGTAGTATAGAGGACAGGGGGATAAGCAATCAGCCCCAGCATTTT

v_gene: TRBV5-1
d_gene: TRBD1
j_gene: TRBJ1-4
abundance: NA
CDR3aa: CASSAAGTANEKLFF
CDR3nt: TGCGCCAGCAGCGCAGCCGGGACAGCTAATGAAAAACTGTTTTTT

v_gene: TRBV5-6
d_gene: NA
j_gene: TRBJ2-3
abundance: NA
CDR3aa: CASSLDTPDTQYF
CDR3nt: TGTGCCAGCAGCTTGGATACCCCAGATACGCAGTATTTT

v_gene: TRBV7-9
d_gene: NA
j_gene: TRBJ2-7
abundance: NA
CDR3aa: CASSFGPNEQYF
CDR3nt: TGTGCCAGCAGCTTCGGGCCAAACGAGCAGTACTTC

v_gene: TRBV6-2/TRBV6-3
d_gene: NA
j_gene: TRBJ2-5
abundance: NA
CDR3aa: CASSYPRLFQRAPQETQYF
CDR3nt: TGTGCCAGCAGTTACCCCCGTCTTTTCCAGCGAGCCCCCCAAGAGACCCAGTACTTC

v_gene: TRBV24-1
d_gene: TRBD2
j_gene: TRBJ2-1
abundance: NA
CDR3aa: CATSSGGGRNNEQFF
CDR3nt: TGTGCCACCAGTTCGGGCGGGGGGAGAAACAATGAGCAGTTCTTC

v_gene: TRBV10-3
d_gene: TRBD2
j_gene: TRBJ2-3
abundance: NA
CDR3aa: CAISDRKRETADTQYF
CDR3nt: TGTGCCATCAGTGATCGTAAGCGGGAGACGGCAGATACGCAGTATTTT

v_gene: TRBV18
d_gene: TRBD2
j_gene: TRBJ2-5
abundance: once
CDR3aa: CASSTSGTSGGGPQETQYF
CDR3nt: TGTGCCAGCTCGACCTCCGGGACTAGCGGGGGGGGACCCCAAGAGACCCAGTACTTC

v_gene: TRBV29-1
d_gene: NA
j_gene: TRBJ1-1
abundance: NA
CDR3aa: CSVEDLGGSTEAFF
CDR3nt: TGCAGCGTTGAAGATCTGGGAGGTAGCACTGAAGCTTTCTTT

v_gene: TRBV5-1
d_gene: NA
j_gene: TRBJ2-7
abundance: NA
CDR3aa: CASSPEGGEQYF
CDR3nt: TGCGCCAGCAGCCCCGAAGGGGGGGAGCAGTACTTC

v_gene: TRBV12-3/TRBV12-4
d_gene: NA
j_gene: TRBJ1-2
abundance: NA
CDR3aa: CASTMEKGAGTF
CDR3nt: TGTGCCAGCACCATGGAGAAGGGCGCGGGGACCTTC

v_gene: TRBV7-9
d_gene: NA
j_gene: TRBJ1-3
abundance: NA
CDR3aa: CASSLSRGKSSGNTIYF
CDR3nt: TGTGCCAGCAGCTTATCTAGGGGGAAGAGCTCTGGAAACACCATATATTTT

v_gene: TRBV28
d_gene: TRBD1
j_gene: TRBJ1-1
abundance: NA
CDR3aa: CASSSEVWGPGQGLAEAFF
CDR3nt: TGTGCCAGCAGTTCTGAAGTTTGGGGGCCGGGACAGGGTTTGGCTGAAGCTTTCTTT

v_gene: TRBV5-4
d_gene: NA
j_gene: TRBJ2-7
abundance: NA
CDR3aa: CASSPAGGALSYEQYF
CDR3nt: TGTGCCAGCAGCCCCGCCGGTGGCGCCCTCTCCTACGAGCAGTACTTC

v_gene: TRBV4-3
d_gene: NA
j_gene: TRBJ2-1
abundance: NA
CDR3aa: CASSLTQYNEQFF
CDR3nt: TGCGCCAGCAGCCTAACCCAGTACAATGAGCAGTTCTTC

v_gene: TRBV18
d_gene: TRBD1
j_gene: TRBJ1-1
abundance: few
CDR3aa: CASSSQGSATEAFF
CDR3nt: TGTGCCAGCTCTTCACAGGGGTCGGCCACTGAAGCTTTCTTT

v_gene: TRBV29-1
d_gene: NA
j_gene: TRBJ1-4
abundance: once
CDR3aa: CSVEDVADKSEKLFF
CDR3nt: TGCAGCGTTGAAGATGTGGCGGACAAATCTGAAAAACTGTTTTTT

v_gene: TRBV2
d_gene: NA
j_gene: TRBJ1-2
abundance: NA
CDR3aa: CASSASPYGYTF
CDR3nt: TGTGCCAGCAGTGCAAGCCCGTATGGCTACACCTTC

v_gene: TRBV7-9
d_gene: NA
j_gene: TRBJ1-5
abundance: NA
CDR3aa: CASSLVAGQPQHF
CDR3nt: TGTGCCAGCAGCTTAGTTGCGGGTCAGCCCCAGCATTTT

v_gene: TRBV14
d_gene: NA
j_gene: TRBJ1-5
abundance: NA
CDR3aa: CASSQSYNQPQHF
CDR3nt: TGTGCCAGCAGCCAATCTTACAATCAGCCCCAGCATTTT

v_gene: TRBV30
d_gene: TRBD2
j_gene: TRBJ2-7
abundance: once
CDR3aa: CAWSGVRVAGGVDNSYEQYF
CDR3nt: TGTGCCTGGAGTGGAGTAAGGGTAGCGGGAGGGGTCGATAACTCCTACGAGCAGTACTTC

v_gene: TRBV6-2/TRBV6-3
d_gene: NA
j_gene: TRBJ1-6
abundance: NA
CDR3aa: CASSPGAHVSPLHF
CDR3nt: TGTGCCAGCAGTCCCGGGGCTCATGTCTCACCCCTCCACTTT

v_gene: TRBV28
d_gene: TRBD2
j_gene: TRBJ2-1
abundance: NA
CDR3aa: CASSLVAGGKQFF
CDR3nt: TGTGCCAGCAGTTTAGTTGCGGGAGGCAAGCAGTTCTTC

v_gene: TRBV24-1
d_gene: TRBD1
j_gene: TRBJ2-5
abundance: NA
CDR3aa: CATSDLGQGAETQYF
CDR3nt: TGTGCCACCAGTGATTTGGGACAGGGAGCAGAGACCCAGTACTTC

v_gene: TRBV14
d_gene: TRBD1
j_gene: TRBJ1-2
abundance: NA
CDR3aa: CASSRPGTGVNYGYTF
CDR3nt: TGTGCCAGCAGCCGTCCCGGGACAGGGGTCAACTATGGCTACACCTTC

v_gene: TRBV24-1
d_gene: NA
j_gene: TRBJ1-1
abundance: NA
CDR3aa: CATSSTEAFF
CDR3nt: TGTGCCACCAGTAGCACTGAAGCTTTCTTT

v_gene: TRBV7-2
d_gene: TRBD1
j_gene: TRBJ1-1
abundance: few
CDR3aa: CASSFSTGWTEAFF
CDR3nt: TGTGCCAGCAGCTTCTCGACAGGGTGGACTGAAGCTTTCTTT

v_gene: TRBV4-2
d_gene: NA
j_gene: TRBJ2-7
abundance: NA
CDR3aa: CASSRTDREVEQYF
CDR3nt: TGTGCCAGCAGCCGGACCGACAGGGAGGTCGAGCAGTACTTC